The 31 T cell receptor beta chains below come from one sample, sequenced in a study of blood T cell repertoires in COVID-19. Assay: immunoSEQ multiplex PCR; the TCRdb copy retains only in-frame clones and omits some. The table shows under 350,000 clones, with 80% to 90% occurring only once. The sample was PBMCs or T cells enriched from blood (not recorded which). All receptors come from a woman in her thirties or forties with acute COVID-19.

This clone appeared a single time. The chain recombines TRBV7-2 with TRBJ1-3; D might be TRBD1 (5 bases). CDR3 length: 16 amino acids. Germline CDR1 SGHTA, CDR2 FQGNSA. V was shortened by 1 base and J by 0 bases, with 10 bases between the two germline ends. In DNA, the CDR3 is TGTGCCAGCAGCTTAGTGGGGGGGAGCTCTGGAAACACCATATATTTT. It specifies CASSLVGGSSGNTIYF.

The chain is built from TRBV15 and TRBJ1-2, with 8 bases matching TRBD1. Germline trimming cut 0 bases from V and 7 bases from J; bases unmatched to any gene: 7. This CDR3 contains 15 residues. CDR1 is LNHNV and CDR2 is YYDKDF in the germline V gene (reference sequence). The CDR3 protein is CATSRDRQGSGGYTF. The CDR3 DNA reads TGTGCCACCAGCAGAGATCGACAGGGGAGCGGTGGCTACACCTTC.

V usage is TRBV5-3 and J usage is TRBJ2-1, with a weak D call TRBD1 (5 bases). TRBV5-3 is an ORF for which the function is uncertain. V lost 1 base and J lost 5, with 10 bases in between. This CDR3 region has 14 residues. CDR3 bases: TGTGCCAGAAGCTTGATCAGCAGGGACAATGAGCAGTTCTTC. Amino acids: CARSLISRDNEQFF.

The CDR3 DNA follows: TGTGCCAGCAGCTTAACGTTCGGGGGGTACAATGAGCAGTTCTTC. Its protein product is CASSLTFGGYNEQFF. The chain is built from TRBV7-2 and TRBJ2-1; 7 positions match TRBD2. The CDR3 extends over 15 amino acids. Losses at the gene ends were 2 bases for V and 4 bases for J; bases not matched to a gene: 5. From germline, CDR1 is SGHTA and CDR2 FQGNSA.

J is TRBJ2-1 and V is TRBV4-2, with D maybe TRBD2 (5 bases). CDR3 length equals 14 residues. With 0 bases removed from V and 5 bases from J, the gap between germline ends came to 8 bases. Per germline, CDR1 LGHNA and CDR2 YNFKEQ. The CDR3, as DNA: TGTGCCAGCAGCCAAGAAGCGGAGGACAATGAGCAGTTCTTC. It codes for CASSQEAEDNEQFF.

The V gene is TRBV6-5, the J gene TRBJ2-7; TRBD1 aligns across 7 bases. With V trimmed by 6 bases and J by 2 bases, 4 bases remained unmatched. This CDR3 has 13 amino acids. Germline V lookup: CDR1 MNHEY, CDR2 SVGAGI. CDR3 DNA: TGTGCCAGCAGGCTTCAGGGGGCCTACGAGCAGTACTTC. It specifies CASRLQGAYEQYF.

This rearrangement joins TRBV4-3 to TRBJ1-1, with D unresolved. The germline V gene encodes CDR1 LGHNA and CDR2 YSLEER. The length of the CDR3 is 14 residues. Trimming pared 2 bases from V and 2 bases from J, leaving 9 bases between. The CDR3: CASSQLILNTEAFF. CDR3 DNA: TGCGCCAGCAGCCAACTAATACTCAACACTGAAGCTTTCTTT.

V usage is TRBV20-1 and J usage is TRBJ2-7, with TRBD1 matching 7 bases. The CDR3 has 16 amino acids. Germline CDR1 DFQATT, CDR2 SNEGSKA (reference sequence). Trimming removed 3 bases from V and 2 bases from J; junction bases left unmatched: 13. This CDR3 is CSASPLPGQTAYEQYF. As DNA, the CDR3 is TGCAGTGCTAGTCCTCTACCGGGACAGACAGCCTACGAGCAGTACTTC.

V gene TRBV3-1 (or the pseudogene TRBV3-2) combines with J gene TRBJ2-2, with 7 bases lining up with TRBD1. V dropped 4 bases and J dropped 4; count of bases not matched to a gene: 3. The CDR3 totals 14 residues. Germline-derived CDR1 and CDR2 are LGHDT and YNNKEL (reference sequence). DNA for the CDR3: TGTGCCAGCAGCCCAGGACAGGTCACCGGGGAGCTGTTTTTT. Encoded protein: CASSPGQVTGELFF.

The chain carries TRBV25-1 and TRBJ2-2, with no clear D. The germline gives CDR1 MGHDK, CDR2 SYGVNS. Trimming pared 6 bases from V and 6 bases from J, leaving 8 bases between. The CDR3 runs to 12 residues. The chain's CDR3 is CASRAASGELFF. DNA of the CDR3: TGTGCCAGCAGGGCAGCGTCCGGGGAGCTGTTTTTT.

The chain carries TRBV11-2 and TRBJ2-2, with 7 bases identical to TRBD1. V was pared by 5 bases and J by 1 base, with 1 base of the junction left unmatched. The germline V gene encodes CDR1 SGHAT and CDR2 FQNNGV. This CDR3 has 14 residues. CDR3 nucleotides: TGTGCCAGCAGCACAGGGGTGAACACCGGGGAGCTGTTTTTT. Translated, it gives CASSTGVNTGELFF. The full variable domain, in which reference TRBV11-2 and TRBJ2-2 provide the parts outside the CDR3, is EAGVAQSPRYKIIEKRQSVAFWCNPISGHATLYWYQQILGQGPKLLIQFQNNGVVDDSQLPKDRFSAERLKGVDSTLKIQPAKLEDSAVYLCASSTGVNTGELFFGEGSRLTVL.

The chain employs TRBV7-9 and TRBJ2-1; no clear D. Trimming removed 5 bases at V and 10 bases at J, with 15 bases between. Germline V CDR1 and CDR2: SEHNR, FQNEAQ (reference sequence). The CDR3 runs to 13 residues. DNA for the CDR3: TGTGCCAGCAGCCTCCAGGTCGTACCAGAGCAGTTCTTC. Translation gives CASSLQVVPEQFF.

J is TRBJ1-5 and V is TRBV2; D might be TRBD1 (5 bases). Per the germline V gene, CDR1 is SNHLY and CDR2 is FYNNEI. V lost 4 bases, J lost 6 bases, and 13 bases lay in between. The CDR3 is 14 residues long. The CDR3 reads CASSGLGPGQPQHF. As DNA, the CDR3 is TGTGCCAGCAGTGGATTGGGGCCGGGTCAGCCCCAGCATTTT.

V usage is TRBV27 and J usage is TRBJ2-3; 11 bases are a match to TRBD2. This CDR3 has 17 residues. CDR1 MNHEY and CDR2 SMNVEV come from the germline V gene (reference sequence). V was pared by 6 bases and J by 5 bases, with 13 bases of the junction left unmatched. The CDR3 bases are TGTGCCAGCAGCCACCAGGCTAGCGGGGGGCGACAAGATACGCAGTATTTT. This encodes CASSHQASGGRQDTQYF.

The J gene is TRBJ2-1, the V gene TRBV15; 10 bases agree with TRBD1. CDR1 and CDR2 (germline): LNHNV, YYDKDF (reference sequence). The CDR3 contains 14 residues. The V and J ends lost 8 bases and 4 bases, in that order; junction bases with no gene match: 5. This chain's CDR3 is CATRGTGVYNEQFF. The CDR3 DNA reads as TGTGCCACCCGCGGGACAGGGGTTTACAATGAGCAGTTCTTC.

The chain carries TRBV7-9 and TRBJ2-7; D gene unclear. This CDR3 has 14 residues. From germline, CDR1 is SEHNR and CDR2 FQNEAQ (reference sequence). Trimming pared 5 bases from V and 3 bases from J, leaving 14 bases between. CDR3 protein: CASSLTEKRYEQYF. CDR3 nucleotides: TGTGCCAGCAGCCTAACCGAAAAACGCTACGAGCAGTACTTC.

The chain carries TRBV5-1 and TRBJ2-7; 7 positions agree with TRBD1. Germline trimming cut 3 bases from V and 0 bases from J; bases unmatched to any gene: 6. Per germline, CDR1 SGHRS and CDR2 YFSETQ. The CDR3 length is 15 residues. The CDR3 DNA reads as TGCGCCAGCAGCTCGTCGACAGGGAACTCCTACGAGCAGTACTTC. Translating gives CASSSSTGNSYEQYF. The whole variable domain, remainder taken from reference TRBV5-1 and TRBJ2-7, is KAGVTQTPRYLIKTRGQQVTLSCSPISGHRSVSWYQQTPGQGLQFLFEYFSETQRNKGNFPGRFSGRQFSNSRSEMNVSTLELGDSALYLCASSSSTGNSYEQYFGPGTRLTVT.

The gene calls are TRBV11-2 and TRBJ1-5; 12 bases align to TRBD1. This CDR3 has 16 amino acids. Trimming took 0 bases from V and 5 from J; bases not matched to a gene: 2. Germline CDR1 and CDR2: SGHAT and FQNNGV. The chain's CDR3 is CASSLDGTGGHQPQHF. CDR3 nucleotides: TGTGCCAGCAGCTTAGATGGGACAGGGGGCCATCAGCCCCAGCATTTT.

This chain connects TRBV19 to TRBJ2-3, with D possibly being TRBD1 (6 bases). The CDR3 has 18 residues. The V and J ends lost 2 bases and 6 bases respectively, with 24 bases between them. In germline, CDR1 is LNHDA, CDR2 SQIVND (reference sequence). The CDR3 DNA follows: TGTGCCAGTAGTATATGGCAGGGGAGTAAGGAAATGAAGGATACGCAGTATTTT. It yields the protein CASSIWQGSKEMKDTQYF.

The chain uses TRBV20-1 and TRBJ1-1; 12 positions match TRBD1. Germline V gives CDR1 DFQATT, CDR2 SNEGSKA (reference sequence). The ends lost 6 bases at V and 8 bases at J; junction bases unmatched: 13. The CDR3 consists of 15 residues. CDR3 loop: CSASTPGQGASEAFF. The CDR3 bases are TGCAGTGCCAGTACTCCGGGACAGGGGGCTTCGGAAGCTTTCTTT.

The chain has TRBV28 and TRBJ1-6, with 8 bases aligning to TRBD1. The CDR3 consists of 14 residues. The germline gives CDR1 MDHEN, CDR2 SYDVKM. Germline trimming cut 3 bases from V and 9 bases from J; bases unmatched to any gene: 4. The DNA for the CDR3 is TGTGCCAGCAGTTTTCGGCAGGGGGCTTCACCCCTCCACTTT. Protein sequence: CASSFRQGASPLHF.

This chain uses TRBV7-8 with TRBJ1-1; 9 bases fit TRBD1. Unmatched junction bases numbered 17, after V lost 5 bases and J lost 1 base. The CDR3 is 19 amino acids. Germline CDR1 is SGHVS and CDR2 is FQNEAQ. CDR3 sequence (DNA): TGTGCCAGCAGCCCGGTTGGACAGGGGTTTGTCGACTGGAACACTGAAGCTTTCTTT. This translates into CASSPVGQGFVDWNTEAFF. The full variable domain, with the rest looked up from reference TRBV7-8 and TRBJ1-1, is GAGVSQSPRYKVAKRGQDVALRCDPISGHVSLFWYQQALGQGPEFLTYFQNEAQLDKSGLPSDRFFAERPEGSVSTLKIQRTQQEDSAVYLCASSPVGQGFVDWNTEAFFGQGTRLTVV.

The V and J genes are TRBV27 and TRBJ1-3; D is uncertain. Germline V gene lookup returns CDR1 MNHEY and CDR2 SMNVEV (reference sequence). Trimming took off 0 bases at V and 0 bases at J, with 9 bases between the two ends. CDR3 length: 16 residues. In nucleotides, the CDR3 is TGTGCCAGCAGTTTATCGGGCAGACACTCTGGAAACACCATATATTTT. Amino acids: CASSLSGRHSGNTIYF.

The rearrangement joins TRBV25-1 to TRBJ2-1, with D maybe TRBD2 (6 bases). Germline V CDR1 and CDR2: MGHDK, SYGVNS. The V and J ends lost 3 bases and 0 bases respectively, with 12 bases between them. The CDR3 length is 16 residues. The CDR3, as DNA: TGTGCCAGCAGTGATACTCGGGGGAGCTCCTACAATGAGCAGTTCTTC. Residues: CASSDTRGSSYNEQFF.

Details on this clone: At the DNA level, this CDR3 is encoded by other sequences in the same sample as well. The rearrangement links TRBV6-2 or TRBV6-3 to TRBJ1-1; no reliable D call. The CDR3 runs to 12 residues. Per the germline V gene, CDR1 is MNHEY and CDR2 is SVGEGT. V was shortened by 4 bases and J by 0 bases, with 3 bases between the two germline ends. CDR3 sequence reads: CASSSVNTEAFF. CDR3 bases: TGTGCCAGCAGTTCGGTGAACACTGAAGCTTTCTTT.

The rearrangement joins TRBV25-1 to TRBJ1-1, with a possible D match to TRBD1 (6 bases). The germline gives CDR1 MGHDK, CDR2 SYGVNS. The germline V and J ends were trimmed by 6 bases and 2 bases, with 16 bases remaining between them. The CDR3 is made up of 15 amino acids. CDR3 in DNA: TGTGCCAGCAGGACACAGGGACCAATTAACACTGAAGCTTTCTTT. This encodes CASRTQGPINTEAFF. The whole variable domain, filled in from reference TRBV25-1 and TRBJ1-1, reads EADIYQTPRYLVIGTGKKITLECSQTMGHDKMYWYQQDPGMELHLIHYSYGVNSTEKGDLSSESTVSRIRTEHFPLTLESARPSHTSQYLCASRTQGPINTEAFFGQGTRLTVV.

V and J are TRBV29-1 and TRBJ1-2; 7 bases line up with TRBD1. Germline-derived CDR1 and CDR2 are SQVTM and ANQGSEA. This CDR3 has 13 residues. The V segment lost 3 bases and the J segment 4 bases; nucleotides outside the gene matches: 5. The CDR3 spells CSVDGDRGYGYTF. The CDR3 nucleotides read TGCAGCGTTGACGGGGACAGAGGCTATGGCTACACCTTC.

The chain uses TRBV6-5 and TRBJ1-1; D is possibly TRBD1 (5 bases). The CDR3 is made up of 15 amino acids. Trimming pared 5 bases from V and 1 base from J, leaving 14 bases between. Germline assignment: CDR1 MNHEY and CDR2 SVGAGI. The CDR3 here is CASSTLGAQNTEAFF. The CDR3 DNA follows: TGTGCCAGCAGTACCCTAGGGGCCCAGAACACTGAAGCTTTCTTT.

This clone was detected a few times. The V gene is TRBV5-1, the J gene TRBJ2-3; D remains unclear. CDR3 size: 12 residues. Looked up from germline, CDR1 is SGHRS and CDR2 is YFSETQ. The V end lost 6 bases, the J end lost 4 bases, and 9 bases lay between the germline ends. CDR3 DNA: TGCGCCAGCAATCCCGAGTCAGATACGCAGTATTTT. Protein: CASNPESDTQYF. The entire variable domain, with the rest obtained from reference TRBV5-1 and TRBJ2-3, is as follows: KAGVTQTPRYLIKTRGQQVTLSCSPISGHRSVSWYQQTPGQGLQFLFEYFSETQRNKGNFPGRFSGRQFSNSRSEMNVSTLELGDSALYLCASNPESDTQYFGPGTRLTVL.

This CDR3 is CASRTSEKETQYF. The CDR3 region has the DNA TGTGCCAGCAGAACCTCAGAAAAAGAGACCCAGTACTTC. This chain connects TRBV21-1 to TRBJ2-5; TRBD1, the table's D call, was not compared with the DNA. TRBV21-1 is labeled a pseudogene. The CDR3 runs 13 residues.

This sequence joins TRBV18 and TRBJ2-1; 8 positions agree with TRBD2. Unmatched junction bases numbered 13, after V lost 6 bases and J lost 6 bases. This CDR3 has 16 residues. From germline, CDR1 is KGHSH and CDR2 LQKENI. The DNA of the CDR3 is TGTGCCAGCTCTCTGACCGGGACTAGGACGGTCAATGAGCAGTTCTTC. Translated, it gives CASSLTGTRTVNEQFF.